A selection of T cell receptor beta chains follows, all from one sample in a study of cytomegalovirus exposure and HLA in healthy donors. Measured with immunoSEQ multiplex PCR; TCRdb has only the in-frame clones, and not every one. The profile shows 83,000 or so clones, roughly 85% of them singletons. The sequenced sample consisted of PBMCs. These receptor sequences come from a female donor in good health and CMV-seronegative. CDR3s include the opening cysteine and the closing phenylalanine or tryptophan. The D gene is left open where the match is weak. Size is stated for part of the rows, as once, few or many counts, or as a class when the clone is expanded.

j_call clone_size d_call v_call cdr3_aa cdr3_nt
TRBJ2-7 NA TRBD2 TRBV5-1 CASSLDPGGSPYEQYF TGCGCCAGCAGCTTGGATCCTGGCGGGAGCCCCTACGAGCAGTACTTC
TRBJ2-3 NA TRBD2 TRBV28 CASRTGGDTQYF TGTGCCAGCAGGACGGGAGGAGATACGCAGTATTTT
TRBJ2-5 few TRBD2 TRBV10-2 CASMTSGGRQETQYF TGCGCCAGCATGACTAGCGGGGGAAGACAAGAGACCCAGTACTTC
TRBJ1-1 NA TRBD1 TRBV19 CASSTRQGRGTEAFF TGTGCCAGTAGTACCCGACAGGGAAGGGGCACTGAAGCTTTCTTT
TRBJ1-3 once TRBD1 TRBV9 CASSVENQGAVRSGNTIYF TGTGCCAGCAGCGTAGAGAACCAGGGGGCAGTTCGGTCTGGAAACACCATATATTTT
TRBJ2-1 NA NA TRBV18 CASSQTDSVSSEQFF TGTGCCAGCTCCCAGACAGATTCAGTTTCCAGTGAGCAGTTCTTC
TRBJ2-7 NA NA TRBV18 CASSPPPQGHYEQYF TGTGCCAGCTCACCACCCCCACAGGGCCACTACGAGCAGTACTTC
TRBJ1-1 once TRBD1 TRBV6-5 CASRPTGGTEAFF TGTGCCAGCAGGCCCACAGGGGGCACTGAAGCTTTCTTT
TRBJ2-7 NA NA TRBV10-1 CASSESGGTGQYF TGCGCCAGCAGTGAGTCGGGGGGAACGGGGCAGTACTTC
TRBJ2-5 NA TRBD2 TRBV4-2 CASSQAGPTSGEETQYF TGTGCCAGCAGCCAAGCTGGGCCAACTAGCGGGGAAGAGACCCAGTACTTC
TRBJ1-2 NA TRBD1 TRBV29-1 CSVEGGRGNYGYTF TGCAGCGTTGAGGGGGGCAGGGGGAACTATGGCTACACCTTC
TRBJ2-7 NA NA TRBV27 CASKTNRDLHEQYF TGTGCCAGCAAAACCAACAGGGATCTCCACGAGCAGTACTTC
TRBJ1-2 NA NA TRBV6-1 CAARTRGWDGYTF TGTGCCGCCAGAACTAGGGGGTGGGATGGCTACACCTTC
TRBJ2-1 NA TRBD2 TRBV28 CASSSSGGALEQFF TGTGCCAGCAGCTCTAGCGGGGGGGCCCTTGAGCAGTTCTTC
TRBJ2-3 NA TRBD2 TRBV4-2 CASSQDVAGSSTDTQYF TGTGCCAGCAGCCAAGATGTAGCGGGGTCCAGCACAGATACGCAGTATTTT
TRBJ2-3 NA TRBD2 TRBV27 CASSLSAGDPADTQYF TGTGCCAGCAGTTTATCGGCGGGGGACCCAGCAGATACGCAGTATTTT
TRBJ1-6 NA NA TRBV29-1 CSVRTDFDNSPLHF TGCAGCGTCAGGACTGATTTCGACAATTCACCCCTCCACTTT
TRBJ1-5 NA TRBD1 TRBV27 CASSLSAGGFYSNQPQHF TGTGCCAGCAGTTTATCAGCAGGGGGCTTTTATAGCAATCAGCCCCAGCATTTT
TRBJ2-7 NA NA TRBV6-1 CASSEPPPGFYEQYF TGTGCCAGCAGTGAACCCCCTCCAGGGTTCTACGAGCAGTACTTC
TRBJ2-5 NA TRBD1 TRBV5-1 CASSRTGGNGETQYF TGCGCCAGCAGCAGGACAGGGGGAAATGGGGAGACCCAGTACTTC
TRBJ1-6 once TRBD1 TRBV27 CASTNRGHALSYNSPLHF TGTGCCAGCACGAACAGGGGGCATGCCCTCTCCTATAATTCACCCCTCCACTTT
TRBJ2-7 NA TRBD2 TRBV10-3 CAISASGNYEQYF TGTGCCATCAGTGCTAGCGGGAACTACGAGCAGTACTTC
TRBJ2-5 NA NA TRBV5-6 CASSLVRETQYF TGTGCCAGCAGCTTGGTGAGGGAGACCCAGTACTTC
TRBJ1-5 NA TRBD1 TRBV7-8 CASSYPGQGDQPQHF TGTGCCAGCAGCTACCCGGGACAGGGGGACCAGCCCCAGCATTTT
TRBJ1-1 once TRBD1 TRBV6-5 CASSRGQGATEAFF TGTGCCAGCAGCCGCGGACAGGGGGCGACTGAAGCTTTCTTT
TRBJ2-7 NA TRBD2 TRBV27 CASRAAGLAGSEQYF TGTGCCAGCAGGGCGGCGGGACTAGCGGGATCCGAGCAGTACTTC
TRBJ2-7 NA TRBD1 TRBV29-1 CSVTQRGQLYEQYF TGCAGCGTCACTCAGAGGGGGCAACTCTACGAGCAGTACTTC
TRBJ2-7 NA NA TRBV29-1 CSVTRGAEYF TGCAGCGTAACCCGGGGGGCGGAGTACTTC
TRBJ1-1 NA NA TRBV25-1 CASSEWGQVEAFF TGTGCCAGCAGTGAATGGGGGCAGGTTGAAGCTTTCTTT
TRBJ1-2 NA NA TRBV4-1 CASSQDPQARNYGYTF TGCGCCAGCAGCCAAGATCCCCAGGCGCGAAATTATGGCTACACCTTC
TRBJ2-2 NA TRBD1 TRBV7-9 CASSEQGAGELFF TGTGCCAGCAGCGAGCAGGGGGCCGGGGAGCTGTTTTTT
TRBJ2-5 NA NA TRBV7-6 CASSFREETQYF TGTGCCAGCAGCTTCAGGGAAGAGACCCAGTACTTC
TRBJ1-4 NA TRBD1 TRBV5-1 CASSLAGRGLGEKLFF TGCGCCAGCAGCTTGGCCGGGAGGGGGCTAGGGGAAAAACTGTTTTTT
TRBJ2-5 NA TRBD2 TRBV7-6 CASSLALASGRETQYF TGTGCCAGCAGCTTAGCGCTGGCTAGCGGGAGGGAGACCCAGTACTTC
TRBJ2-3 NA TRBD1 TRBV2 CASSPTGRDTQYF TGTGCCAGCAGCCCGACAGGGAGAGATACGCAGTATTTT
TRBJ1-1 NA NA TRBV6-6 CASSYPPGQVNTEAFF TGTGCCAGCAGTTACCCCCCTGGTCAGGTTAACACTGAAGCTTTCTTT
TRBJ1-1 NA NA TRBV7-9 CASSFSGGNTEAFF TGTGCCAGCAGCTTCAGCGGTGGGAACACTGAAGCTTTCTTT
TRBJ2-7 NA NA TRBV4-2 CASSQEARVAIPYEQYF TGTGCCAGCAGCCAAGAAGCAAGAGTAGCGATTCCCTACGAGCAGTACTTC
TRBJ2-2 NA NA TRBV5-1 CASSLLADTGELFF TGCGCCAGCAGCTTGTTGGCGGACACCGGGGAGCTGTTTTTT
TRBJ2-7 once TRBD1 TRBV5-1 CASTKTGAHEQYF TGCGCCAGCACGAAGACAGGGGCCCACGAGCAGTACTTC
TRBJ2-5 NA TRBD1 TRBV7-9 CASSAGTGEETQYF TGTGCCAGCAGCGCTGGGACAGGGGAAGAGACCCAGTACTTC
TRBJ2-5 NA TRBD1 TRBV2 CASRTGTGVIETQYF TGTGCCAGCAGGACCGGGACAGGGGTGATAGAGACCCAGTACTTC
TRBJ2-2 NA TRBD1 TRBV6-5 CASSYLQGAVTGELFF TGTGCCAGCAGTTACCTCCAGGGGGCAGTCACCGGGGAGCTGTTTTTT
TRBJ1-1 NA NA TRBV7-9 CASSSLTGMNTEAFF TGTGCCAGCAGCTCTTTGACAGGCATGAACACTGAAGCTTTCTTT
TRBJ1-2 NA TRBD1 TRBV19 CASRPGQAGGYTF TGTGCCAGTAGGCCCGGACAGGCGGGTGGCTACACCTTC
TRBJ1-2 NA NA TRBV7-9 CASTSDSVYGYTF TGTGCCAGCACGTCCGACAGCGTCTATGGCTACACCTTC
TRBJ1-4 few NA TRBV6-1 CASSAVRSEKLFF TGTGCCAGCAGTGCCGTTAGGAGTGAAAAACTGTTTTTT
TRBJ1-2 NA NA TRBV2 CASTYGGGMGGYTF TGTGCCAGCACCTATGGTGGGGGGATGGGTGGCTACACCTTC
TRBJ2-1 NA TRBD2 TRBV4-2 CASSQGAGLAYNEQFF TGTGCCAGCAGCCAAGGTGCGGGACTAGCGTACAATGAGCAGTTCTTC